What follows are 15 T cell receptor beta chains derived from one specimen sequenced in a study of siplizumab effects on memory and regulatory T cells. The repertoire was sequenced with immunoSEQ multiplex PCR; TCRdb's copy has only in-frame clones and lacks some. The sample holds about 100,000 clones, about nine tenths seen once. The sequencing input was CD4+ T cells sorted from blood. The receptors derive from a human donor in good health.

The V gene is TRBV23-1, the J gene TRBJ1-2; no clear D. TRBV23-1 belongs to the ORF category, with a function that is uncertain. Trimming stripped 9 bases from V and 11 bases from J, with 10 bases between. This CDR3 contains 9 residues. The CDR3 region is CASPGRYTF. CDR3 nucleotides: TGCGCCAGTCCCGGGAGGTACACCTTC.

The CDR3 loop reads CASSLGASGVRYEQYF. Here the CDR3 DNA reads TGTGCCAGCAGCTTAGGGGCTAGCGGGGTACGTTACGAGCAGTACTTC. The J gene is TRBJ2-7, the V gene TRBV7-2; 9 bases are shared with TRBD2. With 1 base clipped from V and 4 bases from J, the junction kept 8 bases outside the gene matches. The CDR3 spans 16 residues. Germline CDR1 and CDR2: SGHTA and FQGNSA.

The chain joins TRBV6-6 to TRBJ1-2, with 9 positions matching TRBD1. The CDR3 contains 13 residues. The germline CDR1 and CDR2 sequences are MNHNY and SVGAGI (reference sequence). The V gene end was trimmed by 6 bases and the J gene end by 6 bases; junction bases not matched to a gene: 5. The CDR3 DNA follows: TGTGCCAGCAGCCGACAGGGGGTAGATGGCTACACCTTC. It yields the protein CASSRQGVDGYTF.

V and J are TRBV2 and TRBJ2-5, with D possibly TRBD1 on 5 matching bases. V was clipped by 4 bases and J by 7 bases, with 13 bases between them. Germline CDR1 is SNHLY and CDR2 is FYNNEI. The CDR3 has 13 amino acids. The CDR3 region has the DNA TGTGCCAGCAGTGCGGGCAGGGTGGCGACCCAGTACTTC. Translated: CASSAGRVATQYF.

This chain connects TRBV10-1 to TRBJ1-5; D gene unclear. The CDR3 length is 13 residues. The V gene lost 2 bases and the J gene lost 2 bases, with 4 bases spanning the gap. Germline loops: CDR1 WNHNN, CDR2 SYGVQD (reference sequence). CDR3 residues: CASSEARNQPQHF. The CDR3 DNA follows: TGCGCCAGCAGTGAGGCCCGCAATCAGCCCCAGCATTTT.

The rearrangement joins TRBV5-4 to TRBJ1-2, with D possibly TRBD1 on 5 matching bases. The germline CDR1 and CDR2 sequences are SGHNT and YYREEE (reference sequence). The V gene lost 3 bases and the J gene lost 5 bases, with 20 bases spanning the gap. The CDR3 sequence is 16 residues long. The CDR3: CASSYGTTGEGYGYTF. The DNA for the CDR3 is TGTGCCAGCAGCTACGGAACTACGGGGGAGGGATATGGCTACACCTTC.

The V and J genes are TRBV10-3 and TRBJ1-1; possibly TRBD1 for D (5 bases). The V end lost 11 bases, the J end lost 0 bases, and 13 bases lay between the germline ends. This CDR3 has 13 amino acids. Germline CDR1 reads ENHRY; CDR2 reads SYGVKD. DNA for the CDR3: TGTGCCGTTGCTCCGGACATGAACACTGAAGCTTTCTTT. The encoded protein is CAVAPDMNTEAFF.

This chain joins TRBV5-1 and TRBJ2-7, with 7 bases fitting TRBD1. The length of the CDR3 is 15 residues. Germline CDR1 is SGHRS and CDR2 is YFSETQ. V was pared by 0 bases and J by 0 bases, with 3 bases of the junction left unmatched. The CDR3 loop reads CASSLEAGGSYEQYF. As DNA, the CDR3 is TGCGCCAGCAGCTTGGAGGCAGGGGGCTCCTACGAGCAGTACTTC.

A remark on this clone: Germline and junction disagree at one end, which may indicate a read error. The J gene is TRBJ2-3, the V gene TRBV7-2; 14 positions agree with TRBD2. The CDR3 has 17 amino acids. Germline CDR1 SGHTA, CDR2 FQGNSA. The CDR3 sequence: CASSLAGTSGGTDMQYF. The CDR3 DNA reads TGTGCCAGCAGCTTAGCCGGGACTAGCGGGGGAACAGATATGCAGTATTTT.

In nucleotides, the CDR3 is TGTGCCAGCAGCAAAAGGGCAGGGAATCAGCCCCAGCATTTT. It is translated as CASSKRAGNQPQHF. J is TRBJ1-5 and V is TRBV21-1; the listed D gene, TRBD1, was not tested against the DNA. TRBV21-1 corresponds to a pseudogene. This CDR3 region has 14 residues.

V is TRBV7-2 and J is TRBJ2-7; D remains ambiguous. The CDR3 is made up of 12 amino acids. Per the germline V gene, CDR1 is SGHTA and CDR2 is FQGNSA. With 6 bases removed from V and 3 bases from J, the gap between germline ends came to 9 bases. CDR3 amino acids: CASRPGRYEQYF. In nucleotides, the CDR3 is TGTGCCAGCAGGCCGGGCCGCTACGAGCAGTACTTC.

The chain carries TRBV7-2 and TRBJ2-1, with unresolved D. V was clipped by 1 base and J by 15 bases, with 13 bases between them. The CDR3 sequence is 12 residues long. CDR1 SGHTA and CDR2 FQGNSA come from the germline V gene. The CDR3 bases are TGTGCCAGCAGCTTAGAGGTGGGGTTTCCGTTCTTC. Amino acid sequence: CASSLEVGFPFF.

The chain carries TRBV10-3 and TRBJ2-7, with D possibly called TRBD1 or TRBD2 (5 bases each). The CDR3 is 15 residues long. Trimming removed 4 bases at V and 4 bases at J, with 17 bases between. Germline values: CDR1 ENHRY, CDR2 SYGVKD. In DNA, the CDR3 is TGTGCCATCAGTGCAACCCGGGGCCTCGCGTACGAGCAGTACTTC. Translation: CAISATRGLAYEQYF.

This chain links TRBV27 with TRBJ2-7; D gene ambiguous. Looked up from germline, CDR1 is MNHEY and CDR2 is SMNVEV (reference sequence). This CDR3 comprises 12 residues. V was trimmed by 5 bases and J by 6 bases, leaving 11 bases between them. CDR3 sequence (DNA): TGTGCCAGCAGTGAATTTACTCCCGAGCAGTACTTC. Protein sequence: CASSEFTPEQYF.

The chain employs TRBV7-6 and TRBJ1-2; D unresolved. The V and J ends lost 6 bases and 4 bases respectively, with 9 bases between them. The CDR3 covers 12 residues. Germline values: CDR1 SGHVS, CDR2 FNYEAQ. The CDR3 DNA is TGTGCCAGCAGTCAGGAAGGCTATGGCTACACCTTC. Protein: CASSQEGYGYTF.